The present TCR beta chain was sequenced within a study of CD8 T cells in ankylosing spondylitis. Overall study results and limits: In reactive arthritis synovial fluid and blood, some motif variants had been reported before. Those disease-linked clones were CD8+; they were also relatively rare in peripheral blood. Reportedly, matched ankylosing spondylitis synovial fluid was significantly enriched for disease-linked clones. A motif in TCR beta, a set of under ten highly homologous variants, appeared characteristic of ankylosing spondylitis blood.

Regarding this clonotype: Its target is not known.

Making use of molecular barcodes, quantitative 5'-RACE generated TCR beta libraries. TCRdb re-analysed the 5' RACE reads in MiXCR, keeping a single row per CDR3 protein. The sample lists some 800,000 distinct CDR3 sequences, about 11% seen once, with less than 0.65% in the top ten. CDR1 is SGHRS, CDR2 YFSETQ, per germline. The length of the CDR3 is 16 residues. V dropped 2 bases and J dropped 5; count of bases not matched to a gene: 1. The material sequenced was blood, either unsorted or a sorted T cell fraction (not recorded which). The chain recombines TRBV5-1 with TRBJ2-2, with TRBD2 matching 15 bases. This TCR was sampled from a male donor with ankylosing spondylitis. The CDR3 DNA follows: TGCGCCAGCAGCTTAGGGACTAGCGGGAGGACCGGGGAGCTGTTTTTT. Protein: CASSLGTSGRTGELFF.